This T cell receptor beta chain was captured in a study of shared clonotypes between healthy human individuals. Positively selected for CCR7, the CD45RO-negative cells used as naive CD8 cells excluded terminally differentiated effector memory CD45RA+ cells. Germline V CDR1 and CDR2: SNHLY, FYNNEI. The V segment lost 6 bases and the J segment 2 bases; nucleotides outside the gene matches: 6. The CDR3 contains 15 residues. Genomic DNA (from each subset) was split evenly across several immunoSEQ plates. Profiled with immunoSEQ multiplex PCR; TCRdb holds only in-frame clones, not every one. The sample lists about 820,000 clones, 80% to 95% occurring once.

The TCR sequence derives from a man aged 30 to 39 in good health. This rearrangement joins TRBV2 to TRBJ2-3; 9 nucleotides line up with TRBD2. Sequencing was carried out using naive CD8+ T cells sorted from blood. The DNA of the CDR3 is TGTGCCAGCAGGCGTACTAGCGGGCACACAGATACGCAGTATTTT. Amino acids: CASRRTSGHTDTQYF. Full variable domain (missing parts from reference TRBV2 and TRBJ2-3): EPEVTQTPSHQVTQMGQEVILRCVPISNHLYFYWYRQILGQKVEFLVSFYNNEISEKSEIFDDQFSVERPDGSNFTLKIRSTKLEDSAMYFCASRRTSGHTDTQYFGPGTRLTVL.